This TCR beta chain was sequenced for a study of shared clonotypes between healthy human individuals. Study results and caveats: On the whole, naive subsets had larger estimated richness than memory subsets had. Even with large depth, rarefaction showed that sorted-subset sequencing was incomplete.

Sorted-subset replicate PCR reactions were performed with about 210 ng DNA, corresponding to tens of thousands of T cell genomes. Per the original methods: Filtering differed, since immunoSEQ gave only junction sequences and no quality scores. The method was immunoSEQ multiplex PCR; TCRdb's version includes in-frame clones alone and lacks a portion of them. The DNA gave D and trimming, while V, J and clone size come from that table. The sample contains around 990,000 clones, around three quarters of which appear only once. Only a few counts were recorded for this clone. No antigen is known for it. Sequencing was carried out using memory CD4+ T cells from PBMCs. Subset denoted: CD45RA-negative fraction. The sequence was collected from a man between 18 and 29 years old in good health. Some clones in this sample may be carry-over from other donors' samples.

CDR3 sequence: CASSYSQGAWDSYEQYF. CDR3 sequence (DNA): TGTGCCAGCAGCTACAGTCAGGGGGCATGGGACTCCTACGAGCAGTACTTC. The chain combines TRBV7-9 with TRBJ2-7; 8 positions agree with TRBD1. There are 17 residues in the CDR3. Looked up from germline, CDR1 is SEHNR and CDR2 is FQNEAQ (reference sequence). The ends lost 4 bases at V and 0 bases at J; junction bases unmatched: 11.